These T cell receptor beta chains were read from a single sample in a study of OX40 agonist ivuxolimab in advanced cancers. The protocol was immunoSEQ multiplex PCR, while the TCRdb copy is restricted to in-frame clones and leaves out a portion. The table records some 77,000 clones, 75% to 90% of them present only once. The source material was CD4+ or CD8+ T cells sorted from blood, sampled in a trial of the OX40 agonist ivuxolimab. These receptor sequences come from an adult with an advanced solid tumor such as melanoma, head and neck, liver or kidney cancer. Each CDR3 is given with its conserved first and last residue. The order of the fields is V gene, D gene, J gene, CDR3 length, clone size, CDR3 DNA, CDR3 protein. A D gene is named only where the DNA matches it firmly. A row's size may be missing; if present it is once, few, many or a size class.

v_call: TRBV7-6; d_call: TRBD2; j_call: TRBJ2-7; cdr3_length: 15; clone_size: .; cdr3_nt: TGTGCCAGCAGCTTAGCTAGCGGGAGCTCCTACGAGCAGTACTTC; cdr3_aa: CASSLASGSSYEQYF
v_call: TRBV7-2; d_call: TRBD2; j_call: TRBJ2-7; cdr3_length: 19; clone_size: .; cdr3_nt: TGTGCCAGCAGCTTACACCCTAGCGGGGGAGCCGCTACCTCCTACGAGCAGTACTTC; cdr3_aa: CASSLHPSGGAATSYEQYF
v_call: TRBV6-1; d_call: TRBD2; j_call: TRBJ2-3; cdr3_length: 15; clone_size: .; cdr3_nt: TGTGCCAGCAGTATAGCGGGAGGCTTCGCAGATACGCAGTATTTT; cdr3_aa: CASSIAGGFADTQYF
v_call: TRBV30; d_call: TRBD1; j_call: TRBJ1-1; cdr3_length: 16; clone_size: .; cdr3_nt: TGTGCCGGACTACTCCCTGACAGGGGGATGAACACTGAAGCTTTCTTT; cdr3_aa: CAGLLPDRGMNTEAFF
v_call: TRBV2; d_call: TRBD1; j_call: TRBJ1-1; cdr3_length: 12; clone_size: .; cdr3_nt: TGTGCCAGCAGTGAACCTGACAGGGGAGCAGTCTTT; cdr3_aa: CASSEPDRGAVF
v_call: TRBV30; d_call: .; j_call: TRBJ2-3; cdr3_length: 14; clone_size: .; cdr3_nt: TGTGCCTGGACCCCAGGGGCAAGTGAAGATACGCAGTATTTT; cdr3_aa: CAWTPGASEDTQYF
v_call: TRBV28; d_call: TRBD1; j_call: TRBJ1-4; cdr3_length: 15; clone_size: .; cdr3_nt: TGTGCCAGCAGTTTGCCCGGACAGGGCGAGGAAAAACTGTTTTTT; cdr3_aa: CASSLPGQGEEKLFF
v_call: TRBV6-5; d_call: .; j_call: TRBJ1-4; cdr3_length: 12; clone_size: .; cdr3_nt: TGTGCCAGCAGTCCCACCTTCGGAAAACTGTTTTTT; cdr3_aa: CASSPTFGKLFF
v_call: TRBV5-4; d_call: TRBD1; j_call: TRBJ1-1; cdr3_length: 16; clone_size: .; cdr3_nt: TGTGCCAGCAGCTCCCAATCGGGACAGTTGAACACTGAAGCTTTCTTT; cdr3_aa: CASSSQSGQLNTEAFF
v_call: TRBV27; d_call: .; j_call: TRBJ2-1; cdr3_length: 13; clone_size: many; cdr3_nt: TGTGCCAGCAGTCCGTCACGGGTCGCAGGGCAGTTCTTC; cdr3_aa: CASSPSRVAGQFF
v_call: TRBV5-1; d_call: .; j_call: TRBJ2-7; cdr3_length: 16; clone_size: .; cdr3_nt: TGCGCCAGCAGCTTTACAGGGACTACCGACTACTACGAGCAGTACTTC; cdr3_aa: CASSFTGTTDYYEQYF
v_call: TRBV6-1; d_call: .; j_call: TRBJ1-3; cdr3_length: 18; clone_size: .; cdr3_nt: TGTGCCAGCAGTGAAGCGCGGAGCTTCGGCCTCCGCCGGAACACCATATATTTT; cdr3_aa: CASSEARSFGLRRNTIYF
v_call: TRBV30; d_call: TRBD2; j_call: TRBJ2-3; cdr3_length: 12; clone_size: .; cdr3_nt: TGTGCCTCCTCGGGGGGGACAGATACGCAGTATTTT; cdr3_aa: CASSGGTDTQYF
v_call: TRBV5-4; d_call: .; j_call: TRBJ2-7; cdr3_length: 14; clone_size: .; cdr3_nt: TGTGCCAGCAGATTGAGGGCGGACTCCTACGAGCAGTACTTC; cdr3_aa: CASRLRADSYEQYF
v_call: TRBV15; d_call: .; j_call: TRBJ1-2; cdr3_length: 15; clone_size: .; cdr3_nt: TGTGCCACCAGCAGACCTTGGGGCAGTGAAGATGGCTACACCTTC; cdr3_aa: CATSRPWGSEDGYTF
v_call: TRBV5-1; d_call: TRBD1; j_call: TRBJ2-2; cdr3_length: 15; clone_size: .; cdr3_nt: TGCGCCAGCAGCGCTAGGGACAGCCTGAGAGGGGAGCTGTTTTTT; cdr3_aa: CASSARDSLRGELFF
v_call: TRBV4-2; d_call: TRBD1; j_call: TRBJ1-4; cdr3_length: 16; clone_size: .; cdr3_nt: TGTGCCAGCAGCCAAGGGCAGGGGGCAACTAATGAAAAACTGTTTTTT; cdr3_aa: CASSQGQGATNEKLFF
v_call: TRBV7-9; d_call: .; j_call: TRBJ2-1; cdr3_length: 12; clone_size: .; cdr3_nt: TGTGCCAGCAGCTTAGTGGGTTATGAGCAGTTCTTC; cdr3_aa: CASSLVGYEQFF
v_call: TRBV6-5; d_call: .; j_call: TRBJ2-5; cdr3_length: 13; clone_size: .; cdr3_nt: TGTGCCAGCAGTTTAACAGTCGAAGAGACCCAGTACTTC; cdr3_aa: CASSLTVEETQYF
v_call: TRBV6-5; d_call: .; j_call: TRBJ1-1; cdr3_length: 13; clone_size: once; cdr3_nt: TGTGCCAGCAGTTTAATTCTTGGGGGTGAAGCTTTCTTT; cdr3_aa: CASSLILGGEAFF
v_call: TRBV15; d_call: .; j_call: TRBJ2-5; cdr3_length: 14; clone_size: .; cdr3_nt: TGTGCCACCAGCAGAGATTGGAGCGGGGAGACCCAGTACTTC; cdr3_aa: CATSRDWSGETQYF
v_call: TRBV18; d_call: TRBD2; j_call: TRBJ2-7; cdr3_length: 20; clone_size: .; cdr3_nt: TGTGCCAGCTCCAAGACGTTAGGGGAACGGGGGACTAGCGGGATCTACGAGCAGTACTTC; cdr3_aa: CASSKTLGERGTSGIYEQYF
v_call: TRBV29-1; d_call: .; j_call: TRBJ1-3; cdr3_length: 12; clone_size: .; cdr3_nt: TGCAGCGTTGAGTCCGGGGGAAACACCATATATTTT; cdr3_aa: CSVESGGNTIYF
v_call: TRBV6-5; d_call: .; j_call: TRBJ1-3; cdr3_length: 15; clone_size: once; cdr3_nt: TGTGCCAGCAGCCGACAGCAATACTCTGGAAACACCATATATTTT; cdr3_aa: CASSRQQYSGNTIYF
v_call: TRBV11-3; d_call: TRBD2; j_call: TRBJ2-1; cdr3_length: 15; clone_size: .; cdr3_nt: TGTGCCAGCAGCTTAGGGCGGGGGGCCGAGAGTGAGCAGTTCTTC; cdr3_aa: CASSLGRGAESEQFF
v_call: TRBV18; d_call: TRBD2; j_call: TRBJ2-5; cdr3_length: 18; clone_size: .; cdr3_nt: TGTGCCAGCTCACCACGTGCTAGCGGGGGGGCTCTCCAAGAGACCCAGTACTTC; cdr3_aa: CASSPRASGGALQETQYF
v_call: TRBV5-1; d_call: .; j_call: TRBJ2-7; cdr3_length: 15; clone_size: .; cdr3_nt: TGCGCCAGCAGGCGGGGGGGGACAGGGGCCCACGAGCAGTACTTC; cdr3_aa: CASRRGGTGAHEQYF
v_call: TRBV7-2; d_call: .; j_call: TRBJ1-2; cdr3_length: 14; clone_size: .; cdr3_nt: TGTGCCAGCAGCGGGAGACTCATTAACTATGGCTACACCTTC; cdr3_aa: CASSGRLINYGYTF
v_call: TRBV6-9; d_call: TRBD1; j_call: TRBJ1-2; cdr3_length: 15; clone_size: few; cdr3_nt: TGTGCCAGCAGCCTAACGACAGGGTTATCCGATGGCTACACCTTC; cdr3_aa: CASSLTTGLSDGYTF
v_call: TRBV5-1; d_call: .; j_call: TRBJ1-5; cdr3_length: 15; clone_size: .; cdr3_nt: TGCGCCAGCAGCTTGGAGGGGACCCACAATCAGCCCCAGCATTTT; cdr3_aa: CASSLEGTHNQPQHF
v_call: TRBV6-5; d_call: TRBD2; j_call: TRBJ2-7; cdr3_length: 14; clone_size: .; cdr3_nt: TGTGCCAGCAGATCCGCCGGGACTAGACGCGAGCAGTACTTC; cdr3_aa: CASRSAGTRREQYF
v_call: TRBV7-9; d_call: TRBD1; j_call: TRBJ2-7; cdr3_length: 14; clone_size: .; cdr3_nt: TGTGCCAGCCAGGGACAGGGGAAGCTCTACGAGCAGTACTTC; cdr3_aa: CASQGQGKLYEQYF
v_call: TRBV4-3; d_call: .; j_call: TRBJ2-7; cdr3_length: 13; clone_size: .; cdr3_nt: TGCGCCAGCTCTAAGGCCCTAGCCTACGAGCAGTACTTC; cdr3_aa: CASSKALAYEQYF
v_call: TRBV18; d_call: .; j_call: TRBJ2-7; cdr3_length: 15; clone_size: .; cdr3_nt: TGTGCCAGCTCACCACTGGCACAGGGCTCCTACGAGCAGTACTTC; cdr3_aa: CASSPLAQGSYEQYF
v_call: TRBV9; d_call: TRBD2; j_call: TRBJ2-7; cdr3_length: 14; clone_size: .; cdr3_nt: TGTGCCAGCAGCGTAGAACTAGCGGCTGGGAAGCAGTACTTC; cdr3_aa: CASSVELAAGKQYF
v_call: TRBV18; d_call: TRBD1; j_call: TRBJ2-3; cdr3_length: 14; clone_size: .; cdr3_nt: TGTGCCAGCTCGTCCGGGACAGGGGGAGATACGCAGTATTTT; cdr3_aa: CASSSGTGGDTQYF
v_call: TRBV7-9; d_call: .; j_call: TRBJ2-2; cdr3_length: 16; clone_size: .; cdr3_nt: TGTGCCAGCAGCACTCTCCGGGCCCAAAACACCGGGGAGCTGTTTTTT; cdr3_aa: CASSTLRAQNTGELFF
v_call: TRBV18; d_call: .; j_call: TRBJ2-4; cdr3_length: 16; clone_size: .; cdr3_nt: TGTGCCAGCTCCCCGCGGGACAGAGTAGCCAAAAACATTCAGTACTTC; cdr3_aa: CASSPRDRVAKNIQYF
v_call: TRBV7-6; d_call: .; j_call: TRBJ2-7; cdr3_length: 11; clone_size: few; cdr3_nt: TGTGCCAGCAGTTGGTCGGAGGAGCAGTACTTC; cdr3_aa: CASSWSEEQYF
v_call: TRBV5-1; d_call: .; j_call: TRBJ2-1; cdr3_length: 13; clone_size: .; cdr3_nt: TGCGCCAGCAGCTCGCCCACCCCCAATGAGCAGTTCTTC; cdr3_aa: CASSSPTPNEQFF
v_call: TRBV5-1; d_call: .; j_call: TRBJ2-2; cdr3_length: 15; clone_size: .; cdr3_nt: TGCGCCAGCAGCCTGATTCCCTCGAACACCGGGGAGCTGTTTTTT; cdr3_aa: CASSLIPSNTGELFF
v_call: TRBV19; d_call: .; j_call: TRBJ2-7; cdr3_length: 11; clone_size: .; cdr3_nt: TGTGCCAGTAGTATAGAGAACGAGCAGTACTTC; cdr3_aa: CASSIENEQYF
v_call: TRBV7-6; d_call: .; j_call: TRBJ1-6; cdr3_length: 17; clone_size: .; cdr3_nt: TGTGCCAGCAGCTTAGCCACAGGGCGGGCCCAAAATTCACCCCTCCACTTT; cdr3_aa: CASSLATGRAQNSPLHF
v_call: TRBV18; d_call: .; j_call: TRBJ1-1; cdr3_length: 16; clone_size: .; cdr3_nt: TGTGCCAGCTCACACATCACTATTACAGGCGACACTTCGGCTTTCTTT; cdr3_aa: CASSHITITGDTSAFF
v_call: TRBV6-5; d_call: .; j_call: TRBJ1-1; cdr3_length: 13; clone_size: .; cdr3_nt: TGTGCCAGCTTCGGGACTCTGAACACTGAAGCTTTCTTT; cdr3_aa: CASFGTLNTEAFF
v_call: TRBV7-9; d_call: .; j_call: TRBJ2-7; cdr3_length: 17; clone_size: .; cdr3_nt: TGTGCCAGCAGCCGTCCCGCGGGTCTAGTTGCGTTCCACGAGCAGTACTTC; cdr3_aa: CASSRPAGLVAFHEQYF
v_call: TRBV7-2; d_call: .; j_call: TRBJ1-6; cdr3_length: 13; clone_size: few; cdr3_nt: TGTGCCAGCAGCTTAGCGGACTCTTCACCCCTCCACTTT; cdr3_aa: CASSLADSSPLHF
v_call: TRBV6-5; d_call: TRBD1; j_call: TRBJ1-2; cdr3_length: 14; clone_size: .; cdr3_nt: TGTGCCAGCAGTTTCGGCGACAGGGCCTATGGCTACACCTTC; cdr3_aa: CASSFGDRAYGYTF
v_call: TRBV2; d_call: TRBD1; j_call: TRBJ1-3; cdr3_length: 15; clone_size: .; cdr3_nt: TGTGCCAGCAGTGAAACCAGGGGGCTTGGAAACACCATATATTTT; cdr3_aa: CASSETRGLGNTIYF
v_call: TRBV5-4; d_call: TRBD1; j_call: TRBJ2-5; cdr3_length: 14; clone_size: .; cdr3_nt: TGTGCCAGCAGTCTGGTAGGGGGCGGAGAGACCCAGTACTTC; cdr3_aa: CASSLVGGGETQYF
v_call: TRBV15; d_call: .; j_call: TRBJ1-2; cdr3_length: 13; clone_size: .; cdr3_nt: TGTGCCACCAGCAGAGATACGGTATATGGCTACACCTTC; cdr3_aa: CATSRDTVYGYTF
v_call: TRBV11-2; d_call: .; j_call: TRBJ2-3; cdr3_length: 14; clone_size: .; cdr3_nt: TGTGCCAGCAGCTTGGGTGGGACCACAGATACGCAGTATTTT; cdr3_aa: CASSLGGTTDTQYF
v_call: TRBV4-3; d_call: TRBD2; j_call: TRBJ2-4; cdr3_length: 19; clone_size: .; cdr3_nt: TGCGCCAGCAGCCAAGATGTCCCTTCGGGGGACTATGCCAAAAACATTCAGTACTTC; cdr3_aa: CASSQDVPSGDYAKNIQYF
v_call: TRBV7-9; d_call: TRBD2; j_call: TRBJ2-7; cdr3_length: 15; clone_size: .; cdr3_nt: TGTGCCAGCAGCCAAGCTAGCGGGGAAACCTACGAGCAGTACTTC; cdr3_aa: CASSQASGETYEQYF
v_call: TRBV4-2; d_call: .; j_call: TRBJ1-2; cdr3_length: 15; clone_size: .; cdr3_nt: TGTGCCAGCAGCCAAGACCAAGGGGGGGGTTATGGCTACACCTTC; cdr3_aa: CASSQDQGGGYGYTF
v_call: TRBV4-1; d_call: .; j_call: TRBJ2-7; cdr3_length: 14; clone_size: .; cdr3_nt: TGCGCCAGCAGCCCCGGCGGGCCCCCCTACGAGCAGTACTTC; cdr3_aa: CASSPGGPPYEQYF
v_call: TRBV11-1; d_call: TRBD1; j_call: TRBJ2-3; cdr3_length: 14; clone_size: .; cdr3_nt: TGTGCCAGCCTCGACAGGGGGCATGAAGATACGCAGTATTTT; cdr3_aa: CASLDRGHEDTQYF
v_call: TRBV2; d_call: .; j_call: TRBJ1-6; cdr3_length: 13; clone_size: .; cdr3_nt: TGTGCCATCGGACGAGGGAGTAATTCACCCCTCCACTTT; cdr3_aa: CAIGRGSNSPLHF